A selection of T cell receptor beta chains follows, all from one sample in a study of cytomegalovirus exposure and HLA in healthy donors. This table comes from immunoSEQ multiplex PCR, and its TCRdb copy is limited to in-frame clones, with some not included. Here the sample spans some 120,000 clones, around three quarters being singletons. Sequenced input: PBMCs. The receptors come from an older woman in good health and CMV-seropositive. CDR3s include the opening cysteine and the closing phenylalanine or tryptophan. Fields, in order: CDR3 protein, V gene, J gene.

CSVEHRDRNYGYTF	TRBV29-1	TRBJ1-2
CASSGTTGVFTEAFF	TRBV6-1	TRBJ1-1
CASRGGYWCEKLFF	TRBV9	TRBJ1-4
CASSPAGRTNYGYTF	TRBV28	TRBJ1-2
CASSHGQGGETQYF	TRBV9	TRBJ2-5
CASSLDRGETQYF	TRBV7-3	TRBJ2-5
CASRTRTGRTGELFF	TRBV28	TRBJ2-2
CASSLGRQGVGEKLFF	TRBV7-2	TRBJ1-4
CASSLGRQETQYF	TRBV11-2	TRBJ2-5
CASSFRVDSRGGELFF	TRBV9	TRBJ2-2
CASSSGLPNQPQHF	TRBV7-2	TRBJ1-5
CASSSPSSYEQYF	TRBV5-4	NA
CASRHSSTDTQYF	TRBV7-8	TRBJ2-3
CASSPGGLNRMNTEAFF	TRBV7-2	TRBJ1-1
CSYSQRGLGDTQYF	TRBV29-1	TRBJ2-3
CASSPSPKETQYF	TRBV7-3	TRBJ2-5
CASSPTSLGGLAKNIQYF	TRBV4-1	TRBJ2-4
CASSPGQGANQPQHF	TRBV9	TRBJ1-5
CASSFGVSDQPQHF	TRBV7-2	TRBJ1-5
CASSQVLGGSGEKLFF	TRBV4-2	TRBJ1-4
CASSPGQAGPYGYTF	TRBV18	TRBJ1-2
CASSLRLAATEQYF	TRBV5-5	TRBJ2-7
CASRLTANTEAFF	TRBV6-4	TRBJ1-1
CASEDRVNTEAFF	TRBV19	TRBJ1-1
CASGQGAETQYF	TRBV7-9	TRBJ2-5
CASSEKTGRNRVGF	TRBV6-1	TRBJ1-2
CAIHPGGYRNTEAFF	TRBV2	TRBJ1-1
CASSPRGPGTDTQYF	TRBV7-3	TRBJ2-3
CASSLDAGIGELFF	TRBV7-9	TRBJ2-2
CASRDIAYEQYF	TRBV18	TRBJ2-7
CASSYSSRGVGQYF	TRBV6-5	TRBJ2-7
CASSARAGIGGYTF	TRBV19	TRBJ1-2
CASSSISGSTWYEQYF	TRBV5-6	TRBJ2-7
CASSLAGSYEQYF	TRBV28	TRBJ2-7
CASSQGVVGAGQPQHF	TRBV4-3	TRBJ1-5
CSVQGANTGELFF	TRBV29-1	TRBJ2-2
CASSSPGVYNSPLHF	TRBV6-6	TRBJ1-6
CASMGLNSYEQYF	TRBV7-9	TRBJ2-7
CASSRSDRAGTDTQYF	TRBV7-9	TRBJ2-3
CSVDQQGSNEQFF	TRBV29-1	TRBJ2-1
CASSLRRGGTEAFF	TRBV27	TRBJ1-1
CASSAGGDEQFF	TRBV7-7	TRBJ2-1
CAWTPRGRGPGMNTEAFF	TRBV30	TRBJ1-1
CASSRYTGDEQFF	TRBV27	TRBJ2-1
CASSQDYQNTYEQYF	TRBV4-3	TRBJ2-7
CASSSSGITQETQYF	TRBV2	TRBJ2-5
CASSVGRDNSPLHF	TRBV9	TRBJ1-6
CASSPIAVGDEQYF	TRBV5-6	TRBJ2-7
CASKRQGESPNEKLFF	TRBV4-3	TRBJ1-4
CASSFGVGESRTGELFF	TRBV27	TRBJ2-2
CASSEGKGGSYSTDTQYF	TRBV6-1	TRBJ2-3
CASSPSLNQPQHF	TRBV7-2	TRBJ1-5
CASRLTAGGPGEQFF	TRBV6-1	TRBJ2-1
CASRSTGEGNTIYF	TRBV6-6	TRBJ1-3
CASSLEGLELNEQFF	TRBV5-1	TRBJ2-1
CASSLRDRVVNTEAFF	TRBV11-2	TRBJ1-1
CASSQNRGTNEKLFF	TRBV4-2	TRBJ1-4